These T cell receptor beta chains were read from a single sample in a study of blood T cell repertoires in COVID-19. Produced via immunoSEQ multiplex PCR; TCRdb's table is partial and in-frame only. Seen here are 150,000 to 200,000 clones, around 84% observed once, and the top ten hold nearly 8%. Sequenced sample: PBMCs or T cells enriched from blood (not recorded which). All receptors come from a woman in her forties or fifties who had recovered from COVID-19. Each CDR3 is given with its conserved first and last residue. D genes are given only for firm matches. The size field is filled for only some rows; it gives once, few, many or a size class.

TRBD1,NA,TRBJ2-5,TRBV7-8,CASSQDRGRGETQYF,TGTGCCAGCAGCCAAGACAGGGGGCGCGGAGAGACCCAGTACTTC
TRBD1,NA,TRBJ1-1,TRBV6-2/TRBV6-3,CASSQMGQGVKNTEAFF,TGTGCCAGCAGTCAAATGGGACAGGGGGTAAAGAACACTGAAGCTTTCTTT
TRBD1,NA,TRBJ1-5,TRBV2,CASTGQVGNQPQHF,TGTGCCAGTACAGGACAGGTTGGAAATCAGCCCCAGCATTTT
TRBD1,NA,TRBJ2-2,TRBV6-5,CASTLKGAAGELFF,TGTGCCAGCACCTTGAAGGGGGCCGCCGGGGAGCTGTTTTTT
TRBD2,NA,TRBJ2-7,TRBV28,CASSSYGGLPYF,TGTGCCAGCAGCTCATACGGGGGACTACCGTACTTC
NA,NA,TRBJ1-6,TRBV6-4,CASSEEGMISPLHF,TGTGCCAGCAGTGAGGAGGGCATGATTTCACCCCTCCACTTT
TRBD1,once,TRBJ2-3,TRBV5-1,CASSPTTGTDTQYF,TGCGCCAGCAGCCCAACGACAGGGACAGATACGCAGTATTTT
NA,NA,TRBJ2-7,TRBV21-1,CASSKDSYEQYF,TGTGCCAGCAGCAAAGACAGCTACGAGCAGTACTTC
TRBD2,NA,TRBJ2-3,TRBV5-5,CASSLPSGETDTQYF,TGTGCCAGCAGCTTGCCTAGCGGAGAAACAGATACGCAGTATTTT
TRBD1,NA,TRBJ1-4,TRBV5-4,CASSLDPNRGRRLFF,TGTGCCAGCAGCTTGGACCCCAACAGGGGTCGAAGACTGTTTTTT
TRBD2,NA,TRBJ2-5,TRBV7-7,CASTPGTSGPQETQYF,TGTGCTAGCACTCCAGGGACTAGCGGACCACAAGAGACCCAGTACTTC
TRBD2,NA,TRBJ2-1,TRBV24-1,CATSESSGRTYNEQFF,TGTGCCACCAGTGAGTCTAGCGGGAGGACTTACAATGAGCAGTTCTTC
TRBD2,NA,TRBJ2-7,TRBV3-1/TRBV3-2,CASSQVAGAPYEQYF,TGTGCCAGCAGCCAAGTAGCGGGGGCCCCCTACGAGCAGTACTTC
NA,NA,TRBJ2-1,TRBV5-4,CASSLDSGDYNEQFF,TGTGCCAGCAGCTTGGATAGCGGAGACTACAATGAGCAGTTCTTC
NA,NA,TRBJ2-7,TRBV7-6,CASSLNLGQNYEQYF,TGTGCCAGCAGCTTGAATTTGGGGCAGAACTACGAGCAGTACTTC
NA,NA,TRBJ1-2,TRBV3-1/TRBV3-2,CASSLQGEGGYTF,TGTGCCAGCAGCCTACAGGGAGAGGGGGGCTACACCTTC
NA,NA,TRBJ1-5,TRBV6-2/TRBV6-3,CASSFPRTVSNQPQHF,TGTGCCAGCAGTTTCCCCCGGACAGTTAGCAATCAGCCCCAGCATTTT
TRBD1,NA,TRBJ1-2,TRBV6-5,CASSSGGQNYGYTF,TGTGCCAGCAGCAGCGGGGGACAGAACTATGGCTACACCTTC
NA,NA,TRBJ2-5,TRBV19,CASSTPGGQETQYF,TGTGCCAGTAGTACCCCCGGGGGTCAAGAGACCCAGTACTTC
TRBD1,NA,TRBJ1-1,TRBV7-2,CASSLGTGGLGTEAFF,TGTGCCAGCAGCTTAGGGACAGGGGGGTTAGGCACTGAAGCTTTCTTT
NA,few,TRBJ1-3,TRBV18,CASSPNLVNTIYF,TGTGCCAGCTCACCAAACCTAGTGAACACCATATATTTT
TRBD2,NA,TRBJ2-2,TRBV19,CASSIVLAGALTGELFF,TGTGCCAGTAGTATAGTGCTAGCGGGAGCCCTGACCGGGGAGCTGTTTTTT
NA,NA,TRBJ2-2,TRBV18,CASSLDNERELFF,TGTGCCAGCTCACTAGATAACGAGCGGGAGCTGTTTTTT
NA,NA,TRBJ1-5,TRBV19,CASSNTGYQPQHF,TGTGCCAGTAGCAACACAGGATATCAGCCCCAGCATTTT
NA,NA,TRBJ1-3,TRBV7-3,CASSSSSGNTIYF,TGTGCCAGCAGCTCTAGCTCTGGAAACACCATATATTTT
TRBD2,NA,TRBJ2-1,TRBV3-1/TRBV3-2,CASARRAGGDNEQFF,TGTGCCAGCGCACGGAGAGCGGGGGGAGACAATGAGCAGTTCTTC
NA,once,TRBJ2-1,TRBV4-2,CASSAHTPPGTGGQFEQFF,TGTGCCAGCAGCGCCCACACCCCCCCGGGGACTGGGGGTCAGTTTGAGCAGTTCTTC
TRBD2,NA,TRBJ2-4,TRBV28,CASSGGKVIQYF,TGTGCCAGCAGCGGGGGGAAAGTCATTCAGTACTTC
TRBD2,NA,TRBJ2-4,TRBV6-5,CASSLAGLAKNIQYF,TGTGCCAGCAGTCTAGCGGGGCTAGCCAAAAACATTCAGTACTTC
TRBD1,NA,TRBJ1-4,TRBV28,CASSVLGGQGGEKLFF,TGTGCCAGCAGTGTCCTCGGGGGACAGGGTGGTGAAAAACTGTTTTTT
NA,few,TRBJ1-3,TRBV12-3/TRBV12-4,CASTRSGNTIYF,TGTGCCAGCACGCGCTCTGGAAACACCATATATTTT
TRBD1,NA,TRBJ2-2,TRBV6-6,CASENRQGVSGELFF,TGTGCCAGCGAGAACCGACAGGGCGTAAGCGGGGAGCTGTTTTTT
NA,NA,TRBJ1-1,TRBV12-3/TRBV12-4,CASSQQGNTEAFF,TGTGCCAGCAGCCAACAGGGGAACACTGAAGCTTTCTTT
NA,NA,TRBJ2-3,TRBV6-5,CASSPLRFMDTQYF,TGTGCCAGCAGTCCCCTCCGTTTTATGGATACGCAGTATTTT
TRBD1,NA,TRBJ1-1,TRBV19,CATKGQGARAFF,TGTGCCACTAAGGGACAGGGGGCGCGAGCTTTCTTT
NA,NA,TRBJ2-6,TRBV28,CASSFAAILGANVLTF,TGTGCCAGCAGTTTTGCCGCCATACTTGGGGCCAACGTCCTGACTTTC
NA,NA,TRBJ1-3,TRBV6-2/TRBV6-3,CASSPLGNTIYF,TGTGCCAGCAGTCCACTTGGAAACACCATATATTTT
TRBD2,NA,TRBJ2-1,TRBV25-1,CASSVAGIYNEQFF,TGTGCCAGCAGTGTAGCGGGGATTTACAATGAGCAGTTCTTC
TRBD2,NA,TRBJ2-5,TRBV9,CASSVAGGLKETQYF,TGTGCCAGCAGCGTAGCGGGGGGGCTTAAAGAGACCCAGTACTTC